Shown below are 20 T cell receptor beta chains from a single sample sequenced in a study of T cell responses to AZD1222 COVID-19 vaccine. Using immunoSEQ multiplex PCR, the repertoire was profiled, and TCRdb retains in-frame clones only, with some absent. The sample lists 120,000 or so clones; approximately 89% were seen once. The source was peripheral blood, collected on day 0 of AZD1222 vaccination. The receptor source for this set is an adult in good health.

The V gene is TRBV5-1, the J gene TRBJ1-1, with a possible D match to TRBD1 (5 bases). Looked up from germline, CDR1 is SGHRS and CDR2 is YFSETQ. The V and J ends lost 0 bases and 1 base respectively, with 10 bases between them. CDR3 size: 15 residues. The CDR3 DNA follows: TGCGCCAGCAGCTTGGGTGACAGCACGAACACTGAAGCTTTCTTT. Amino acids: CASSLGDSTNTEAFF.

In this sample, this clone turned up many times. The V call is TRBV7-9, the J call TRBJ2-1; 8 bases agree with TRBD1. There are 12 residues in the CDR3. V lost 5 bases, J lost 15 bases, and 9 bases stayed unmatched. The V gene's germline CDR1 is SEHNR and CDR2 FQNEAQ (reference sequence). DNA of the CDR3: TGTGCCAGCAGCCGGGACAGGACCTTGTTGTTCTTC. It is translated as CASSRDRTLLFF. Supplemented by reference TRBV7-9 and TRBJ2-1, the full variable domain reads DTGVSQNPRHKITKRGQNVTFRCDPISEHNRLYWYRQTLGQGPEFLTYFQNEAQLEKSRLLSDRFSAERPKGSFSTLEIQRTEQGDSAMYLCASSRDRTLLFFGPGTRLTVL.

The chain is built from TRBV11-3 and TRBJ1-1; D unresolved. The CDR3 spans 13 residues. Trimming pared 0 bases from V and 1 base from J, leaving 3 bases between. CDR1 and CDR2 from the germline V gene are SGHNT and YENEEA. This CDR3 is CASSLEQNTEAFF. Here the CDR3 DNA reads TGTGCCAGCAGCTTAGAACAGAACACTGAAGCTTTCTTT.

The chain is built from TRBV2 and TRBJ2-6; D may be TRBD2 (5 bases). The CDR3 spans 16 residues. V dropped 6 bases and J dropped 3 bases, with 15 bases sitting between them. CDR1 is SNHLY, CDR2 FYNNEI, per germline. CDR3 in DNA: TGTGCCAGCAGGGTCGGTGAGGGCTTTGGGGCCAACGTCCTGACTTTC. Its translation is CASRVGEGFGANVLTF.

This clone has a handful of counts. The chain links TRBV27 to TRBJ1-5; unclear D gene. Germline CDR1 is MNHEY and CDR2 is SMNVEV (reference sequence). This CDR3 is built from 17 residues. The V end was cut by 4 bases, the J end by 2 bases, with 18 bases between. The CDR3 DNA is TGTGCCAGCAGTTCCATCGGGGTAACTCCACGCAATCAGCCCCAGCATTTT. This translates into CASSSIGVTPRNQPQHF.

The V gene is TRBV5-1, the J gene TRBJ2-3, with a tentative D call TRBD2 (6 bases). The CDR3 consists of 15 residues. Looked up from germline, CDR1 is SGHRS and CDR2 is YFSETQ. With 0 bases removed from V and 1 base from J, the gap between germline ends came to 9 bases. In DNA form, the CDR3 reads TGCGCCAGCAGCTTGGACACGGGGGGCACAGATACGCAGTATTTT. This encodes CASSLDTGGTDTQYF.

The CDR3 coding sequence is TGTGCCAGCAGGAGCCTAAACACTGAAGCTTTCTTT. This encodes CASRSLNTEAFF. The chain links TRBV6-5 to TRBJ1-1; no reliable D call. Trimming took 6 bases from V and 2 from J, leaving 7 bases between them. The V gene's germline CDR1 is MNHEY and CDR2 SVGAGI. The CDR3 extends over 12 amino acids.

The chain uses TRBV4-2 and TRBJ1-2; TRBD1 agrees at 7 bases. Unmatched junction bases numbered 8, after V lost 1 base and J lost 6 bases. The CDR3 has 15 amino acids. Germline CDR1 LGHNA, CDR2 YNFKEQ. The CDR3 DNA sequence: TGTGCCAGCAGCCAAGGAACAGGGGATTGGAATGGCTACACCTTC. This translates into CASSQGTGDWNGYTF.

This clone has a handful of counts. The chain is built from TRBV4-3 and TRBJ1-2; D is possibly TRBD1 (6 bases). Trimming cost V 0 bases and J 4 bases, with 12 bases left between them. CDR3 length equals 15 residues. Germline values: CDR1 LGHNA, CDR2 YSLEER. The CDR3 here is CASSQDPRGSYGYTF. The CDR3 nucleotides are TGCGCCAGCAGCCAAGACCCAAGGGGGAGCTATGGCTACACCTTC.

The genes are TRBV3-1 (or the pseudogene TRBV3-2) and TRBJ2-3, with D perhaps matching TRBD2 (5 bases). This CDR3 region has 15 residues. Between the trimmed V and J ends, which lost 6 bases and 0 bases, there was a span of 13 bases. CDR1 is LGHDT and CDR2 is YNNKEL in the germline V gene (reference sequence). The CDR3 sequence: CASRGSAASTDTQYF. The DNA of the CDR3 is TGTGCCAGCAGAGGGTCAGCGGCTAGCACAGATACGCAGTATTTT.

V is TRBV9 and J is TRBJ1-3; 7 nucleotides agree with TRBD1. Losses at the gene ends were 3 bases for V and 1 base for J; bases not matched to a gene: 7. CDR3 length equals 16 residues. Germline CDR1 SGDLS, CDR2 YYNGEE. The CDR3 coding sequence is TGTGCCAGCAGCGCGACGACAGGGCCTTCTGGAAACACCATATATTTT. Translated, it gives CASSATTGPSGNTIYF.

The CDR3: CASSYSGSYYGYTF. The CDR3 DNA is TGTGCCAGCAGTTACTCGGGCAGCTACTATGGCTACACCTTC. This chain links TRBV6-5 with TRBJ1-2; D is ambiguous. This CDR3 has 14 amino acids. CDR1 is MNHEY, CDR2 SVGAGI, per germline. V lost 0 bases, J lost 3 bases, and 8 bases lay in between.

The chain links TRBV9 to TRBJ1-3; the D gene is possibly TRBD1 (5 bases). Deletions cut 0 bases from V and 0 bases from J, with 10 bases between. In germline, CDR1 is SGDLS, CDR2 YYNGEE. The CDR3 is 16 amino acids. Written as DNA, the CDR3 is TGTGCCAGCAGCGTAGCGCCAGGGAGCTCTGGAAACACCATATATTTT. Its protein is CASSVAPGSSGNTIYF.

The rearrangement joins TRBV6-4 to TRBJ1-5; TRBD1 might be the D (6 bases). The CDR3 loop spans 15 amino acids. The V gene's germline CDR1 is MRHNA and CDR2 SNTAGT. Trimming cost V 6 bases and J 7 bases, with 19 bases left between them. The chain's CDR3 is CASRGGQAGRQPQHF. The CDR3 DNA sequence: TGTGCCAGCAGGGGGGGGCAGGCTGGTAGGCAGCCCCAGCATTTT.

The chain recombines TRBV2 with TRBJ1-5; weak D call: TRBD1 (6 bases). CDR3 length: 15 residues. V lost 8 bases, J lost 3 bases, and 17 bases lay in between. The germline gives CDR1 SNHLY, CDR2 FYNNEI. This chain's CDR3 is CASGPWTDYNQPQHF. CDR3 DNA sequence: TGTGCCAGCGGACCCTGGACAGACTACAATCAGCCCCAGCATTTT.

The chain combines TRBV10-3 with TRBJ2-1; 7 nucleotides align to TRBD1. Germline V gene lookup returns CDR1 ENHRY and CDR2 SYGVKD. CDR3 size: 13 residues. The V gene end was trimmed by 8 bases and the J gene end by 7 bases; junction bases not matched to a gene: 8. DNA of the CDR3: TGTGCCATCCGCCGGGACAGTGGTAATGAGCAGTTCTTC. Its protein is CAIRRDSGNEQFF.

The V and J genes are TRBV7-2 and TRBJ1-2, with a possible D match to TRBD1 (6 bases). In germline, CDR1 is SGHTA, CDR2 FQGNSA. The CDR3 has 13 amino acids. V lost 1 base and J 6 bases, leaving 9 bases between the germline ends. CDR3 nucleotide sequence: TGTGCCAGCAGCTTAGACAGGGAGGATGGCTACACCTTC. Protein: CASSLDREDGYTF.

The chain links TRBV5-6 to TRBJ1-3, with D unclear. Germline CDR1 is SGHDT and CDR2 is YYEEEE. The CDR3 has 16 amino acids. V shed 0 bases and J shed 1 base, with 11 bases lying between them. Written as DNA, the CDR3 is TGTGCCAGCAGCTTGGTATCTGACTGGTCTGGAAACACCATATATTTT. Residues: CASSLVSDWSGNTIYF.

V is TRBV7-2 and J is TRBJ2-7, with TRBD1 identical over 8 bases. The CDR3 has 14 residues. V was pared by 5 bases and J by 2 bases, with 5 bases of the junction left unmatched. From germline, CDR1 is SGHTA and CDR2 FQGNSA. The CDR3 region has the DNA TGTGCCAGCAGCCTAACGACAGGGGCCTACGAGCAGTACTTC. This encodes CASSLTTGAYEQYF. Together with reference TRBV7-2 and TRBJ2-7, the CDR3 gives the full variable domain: GAGVSQSPSNKVTEKGKDVELRCDPISGHTALYWYRQSLGQGLEFLIYFQGNSAPDKSGLPSDRFSAERTGGSVSTLTIQRTQQEDSAVYLCASSLTTGAYEQYFGPGTRLTVT.

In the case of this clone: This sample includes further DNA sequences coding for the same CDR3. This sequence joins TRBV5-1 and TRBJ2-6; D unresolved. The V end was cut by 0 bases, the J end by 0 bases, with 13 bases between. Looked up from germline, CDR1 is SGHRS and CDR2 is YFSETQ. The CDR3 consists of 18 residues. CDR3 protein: CASSLVVGPSSGANVLTF. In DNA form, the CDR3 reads TGCGCCAGCAGCTTGGTCGTGGGTCCCTCCTCTGGGGCCAACGTCCTGACTTTC.